Below, 29 T cell receptor beta chains from the same sample are listed, as sequenced in a study of shared clonotypes between healthy human individuals. The method was immunoSEQ multiplex PCR; TCRdb's version includes in-frame clones alone and lacks a portion of them. The sample has approximately 2.5 million clones, 93% seen once; the top ten hold 0.35% to 0.45%. Sequencing input: naive CD4+ T cells from PBMCs. Subset here: CD45RA+ positively selected. These receptors originate from a man between 18 and 35 years old in good health. Some clones in this sample may be carry-over from other donors' samples.

The V call is TRBV28, the J call TRBJ1-5; D is perhaps TRBD1 (5 bases). Trimming took off 7 bases at V and 7 bases at J, with 20 bases between the two ends. CDR1 MDHEN and CDR2 SYDVKM come from the germline V gene. The CDR3 spans 15 residues. The CDR3, as DNA: TGTGCCAGCACAATGGGGGTCAGGGCGGGACAGCCCCAGCATTTT. It encodes CASTMGVRAGQPQHF.

As to this clone: Other nucleotide sequences from this sample produce the same CDR3. The V call is TRBV7-2, the J call TRBJ2-7, with TRBD1 matching over 7 bases. The V gene end was trimmed by 1 base and the J gene end by 5 bases; junction bases not matched to a gene: 2. CDR1 is SGHTA and CDR2 is FQGNSA in the germline V gene. This CDR3 spans 13 amino acids. The CDR3 spells CASSLGQGNEQYF. The CDR3 DNA reads as TGTGCCAGCAGCTTAGGACAGGGAAACGAGCAGTACTTC.

The chain employs TRBV7-2 and TRBJ2-5; 16 bases are shared with TRBD2. This CDR3 has 18 residues. After removal of 3 bases from V and 5 bases from J, the junction contained 9 bases not matched to a gene. Germline V CDR1 and CDR2: SGHTA, FQGNSA. This chain's CDR3 is CASSLGGTSGRDWETQYF. CDR3 in DNA: TGTGCCAGCAGCTTGGGGGGGACTAGCGGGAGGGATTGGGAGACCCAGTACTTC.

The gene calls are TRBV28 and TRBJ2-3; TRBD1 is a possible D gene (6 bases). CDR1 and CDR2 from the germline V gene are MDHEN and SYDVKM. The CDR3 contains 14 residues. V was cut by 5 bases and J by 6 bases, with 15 bases left in between. This chain's CDR3 is CASSRQGYSDTQYF. The CDR3 DNA follows: TGTGCCAGCAGTCGTCAGGGGTATAGCGATACGCAGTATTTT.

This chain joins TRBV28 and TRBJ1-5; 8 positions match TRBD1. The CDR3 is 12 amino acids. With V trimmed by 11 bases and J by 5 bases, 5 bases remained unmatched. The germline CDR1 and CDR2 sequences are MDHEN and SYDVKM. The CDR3 sequence: CACSGGHQPQHF. In DNA form, the CDR3 reads TGTGCCTGCTCAGGGGGCCATCAGCCCCAGCATTTT.

V and J are TRBV7-8 and TRBJ2-5; weak D call: TRBD1 (6 bases). Germline-derived CDR1 and CDR2 are SGHVS and FQNEAQ. With 3 bases removed from V and 1 base from J, the gap between germline ends came to 12 bases. This CDR3 has 15 amino acids. The CDR3 bases are TGTGCCAGCAGCTTCCCGGGACACCGCCAAGAGACCCAGTACTTC. Translation: CASSFPGHRQETQYF.

This chain uses TRBV11-3 with TRBJ2-1; 8 bases line up with TRBD2. With 3 bases clipped from V and 8 bases from J, the junction kept 3 bases outside the gene matches. From germline, CDR1 is SGHNT and CDR2 YENEEA. This CDR3 is 13 amino acids long. CDR3 nucleotide sequence: TGTGCCAGCAGCTTGAGGACTAGCCATGAGCAGTTCTTC. This sequence encodes CASSLRTSHEQFF.

As concerns this clone: Within the sample, other DNA sequences also encode this same CDR3. The chain joins TRBV5-1 to TRBJ1-5; a weak D match, TRBD1 (6 bases). This CDR3 has 15 residues. Germline CDR1 is SGHRS and CDR2 is YFSETQ. V lost 0 bases to trimming and J lost 4 bases, with 11 bases between them. CDR3: CASSLAGQSNQPQHF. Written as DNA, the CDR3 is TGCGCCAGCAGCTTGGCCGGACAGTCTAATCAGCCCCAGCATTTT.

This chain joins TRBV18 and TRBJ1-2; 7 nucleotides line up with TRBD1. Trimming took 4 bases from V and 4 from J; bases not matched to a gene: 3. CDR1 and CDR2 from the germline V gene are KGHSH and LQKENI. The CDR3 is 13 amino acids. As DNA, the CDR3 is TGTGCCAGCTCACAGGGGGCGAGCTATGGCTACACCTTC. Its protein is CASSQGASYGYTF.

This rearrangement joins TRBV6-5 to TRBJ1-1, with 7 nucleotides matching TRBD1. J lost 4 bases, V lost 0 bases, and 8 bases had no gene match. This CDR3 spans 16 amino acids. CDR1 MNHEY and CDR2 SVGAGI come from the germline V gene. CDR3 protein: CASSYSLYAGGTEAFF. CDR3 in DNA: TGTGCCAGCAGTTACTCGTTGTACGCAGGGGGCACTGAAGCTTTCTTT.

This clone was seen once. The chain is built from TRBV19 and TRBJ1-1; weak D call: TRBD1 (6 bases). V dropped 5 bases and J dropped 5 bases, with 18 bases sitting between them. The CDR3 consists of 15 residues. Germline V gene data show CDR1 as LNHDA and CDR2 as SQIVND (reference sequence). The CDR3 coding sequence is TGTGCCAGTAGTTTGTCACCGGGACAAGCTACTGAAGCTTTCTTT. Translation: CASSLSPGQATEAFF.

This chain connects TRBV4-1 to TRBJ1-4; D is unresolved. The germline V and J ends were trimmed by 2 bases and 5 bases, with 9 bases remaining between them. Germline CDR1 MGHRA, CDR2 YSYEKL. The CDR3 length is 14 residues. CDR3 DNA sequence: TGCGCCAGCAGCCAATCCCGCAGAAATGAAAAACTGTTTTTT. It yields the protein CASSQSRRNEKLFF.

The CDR3 DNA sequence: TGTGCCAGCAGTCATCCCCCGGAGAGGGAAAAACTGTTTTTT. It encodes CASSHPPEREKLFF. The chain recombines TRBV28 with TRBJ1-4, with unresolved D. Germline-derived CDR1 and CDR2 are MDHEN and SYDVKM. This CDR3 is built from 14 residues. Trimming removed 5 bases from V and 8 bases from J, with 15 bases in between.

The J gene is TRBJ1-1, the V gene TRBV10-1; D not resolved. V lost 0 bases, J lost 9 bases, and 11 bases lay in between. CDR1 and CDR2 from the germline V gene are WNHNN and SYGVQD (reference sequence). This CDR3 has 13 amino acids. CDR3 loop: CASSESAGSQAFF. The CDR3 nucleotides are TGCGCCAGCAGTGAGTCGGCTGGCAGTCAAGCTTTCTTT.

In regard to this clone: Additional DNA sequences in this sample encode the identical CDR3. The chain is built from TRBV5-1 and TRBJ1-1, with D perhaps matching TRBD1 (6 bases). The germline V and J ends were trimmed by 1 base and 4 bases, with 11 bases remaining between them. This CDR3 contains 14 residues. CDR1 is SGHRS and CDR2 is YFSETQ in the germline V gene. The CDR3, as DNA: TGCGCCAGCAGCTTGAGTGGGGGGGCCACTGAAGCTTTCTTT. The encoded protein is CASSLSGGATEAFF.

V gene TRBV18 combines with J gene TRBJ1-1; tentative D call: TRBD1 (5 bases). CDR1 KGHSH and CDR2 LQKENI come from the germline V gene. With 4 bases removed from V and 7 bases from J, the gap between germline ends came to 16 bases. This CDR3 contains 14 residues. The CDR3 DNA sequence: TGTGCCAGCTCACGCATATCCGGACAACATGAAGCTTTCTTT. Translation gives CASSRISGQHEAFF.

The chain links TRBV18 to TRBJ2-7; possibly TRBD1 or TRBD2 for D (5 bases each). The ends were cut back, 6 bases at V and 6 bases at J, with 21 bases in the middle. The germline CDR1 and CDR2 sequences are KGHSH and LQKENI. The CDR3 has 15 amino acids. The CDR3 DNA reads TGTGCCAGCTCGACTACCGGGGCCCAAGTCCCCGAGCAGTACTTC. Translated: CASSTTGAQVPEQYF.

The rearrangement joins TRBV7-2 to TRBJ2-5; the match to TRBD1 covers 7 bases. Unmatched junction bases numbered 7, after V lost 6 bases and J lost 3 bases. This CDR3 has 14 amino acids. The germline gives CDR1 SGHTA, CDR2 FQGNSA. CDR3 protein: CASRRNRGEETQYF. The CDR3 region has the DNA TGTGCCAGCAGACGAAACAGGGGCGAAGAGACCCAGTACTTC.

V is TRBV4-1 and J is TRBJ2-1, with TRBD2 matching 8 bases. After removal of 0 bases from V and 12 bases from J, the junction contained 7 bases not matched to a gene. Germline-derived CDR1 and CDR2 are MGHRA and YSYEKL. There are 14 residues in the CDR3. The CDR3 bases are TGCGCCAGCAGCCAAGATCGGATAGCGGGACTGCAGTTCTTC. Translating gives CASSQDRIAGLQFF.

The genes are TRBV7-2 and TRBJ2-3; TRBD2 matches at 11 bases. CDR1 is SGHTA and CDR2 is FQGNSA in the germline V gene. The CDR3 runs 12 residues. The V and J ends lost 5 bases and 13 bases, in that order; junction bases with no gene match: 5. CDR3 sequence reads: CASSGMGLAEYF. The DNA for the CDR3 is TGTGCCAGCAGCGGGATGGGACTAGCGGAGTATTTT.

With regard to this clone: In the same sample, other DNA sequences code for this CDR3. The rearrangement links TRBV2 to TRBJ2-5; D remains ambiguous. This CDR3 contains 12 residues. Trimming left V 9 bases short and J 1 base short, with 9 bases between. From germline, CDR1 is SNHLY and CDR2 FYNNEI. This CDR3 reads CASSTSQETQYF. As DNA, the CDR3 is TGTGCCAGTTCGACAAGCCAAGAGACCCAGTACTTC. Supplemented by reference TRBV2 and TRBJ2-5, the full variable domain reads EPEVTQTPSHQVTQMGQEVILRCVPISNHLYFYWYRQILGQKVEFLVSFYNNEISEKSEIFDDQFSVERPDGSNFTLKIRSTKLEDSAMYFCASSTSQETQYFGPGTRLLVL.

J is TRBJ1-2 and V is TRBV5-1; weak D call: TRBD1 (5 bases). With 3 bases removed from V and 6 bases from J, the gap between germline ends came to 9 bases. The CDR3 extends over 12 amino acids. Germline CDR1 is SGHRS and CDR2 is YFSETQ. The CDR3 loop reads CASSSGTNGYTF. The CDR3 DNA sequence: TGCGCCAGCAGCTCCGGGACGAATGGCTACACCTTC.

In regard to this clone: The sample contains more than one DNA sequence encoding this CDR3. The chain recombines TRBV28 with TRBJ1-2, with D possibly TRBD1 on 5 matching bases. CDR1 and CDR2 (germline): MDHEN, SYDVKM. CDR3 size: 16 residues. Trimming took off 6 bases at V and 4 bases at J, with 21 bases between the two ends. CDR3 sequence reads: CASSSLPGEEVYGYTF. CDR3 DNA sequence: TGTGCCAGCAGCTCACTCCCGGGGGAGGAGGTCTATGGCTACACCTTC.

This clone has a single count. The chain combines TRBV9 with TRBJ2-1; D unresolved. Germline values: CDR1 SGDLS, CDR2 YYNGEE. The length of the CDR3 is 14 residues. Trimming shortened V by 3 bases and J by 3 bases, and 10 bases separated the two germline ends. As DNA, the CDR3 is TGTGCCAGCAGCGAACGGAGTGGCTACAATGAGCAGTTCTTC. Its protein product is CASSERSGYNEQFF.

The chain is built from TRBV28 and TRBJ1-1, with D perhaps TRBD1 (5 bases). Trimming took off 4 bases at V and 0 bases at J, with 15 bases between the two ends. The CDR3 sequence is 16 residues long. Germline V gene lookup returns CDR1 MDHEN and CDR2 SYDVKM. As DNA, the CDR3 is TGTGCCAGCAGTTCTCAGGGTCTAGGGATGAACACTGAAGCTTTCTTT. Encoded protein: CASSSQGLGMNTEAFF.

The chain combines TRBV5-1 with TRBJ2-1; 7 bases map to TRBD1. Germline V gives CDR1 SGHRS, CDR2 YFSETQ. This CDR3 comprises 15 residues. V lost 3 bases, J lost 4 bases, and 7 bases stayed unmatched. CDR3 protein: CASSSGTVIYNEQFF. CDR3 DNA sequence: TGCGCCAGCAGCTCCGGGACAGTAATATACAATGAGCAGTTCTTC. Drawing the rest from reference TRBV5-1 and TRBJ2-1, the complete variable domain is KAGVTQTPRYLIKTRGQQVTLSCSPISGHRSVSWYQQTPGQGLQFLFEYFSETQRNKGNFPGRFSGRQFSNSRSEMNVSTLELGDSALYLCASSSGTVIYNEQFFGPGTRLTVL.

The chain carries TRBV7-2 and TRBJ2-3; no clear D. Between the trimmed V and J ends, which lost 4 bases and 0 bases, there was a span of 14 bases. The length of the CDR3 is 16 residues. Germline V gene lookup returns CDR1 SGHTA and CDR2 FQGNSA. The CDR3 is CASSYAHSLSTDTQYF. As DNA, the CDR3 is TGTGCCAGCAGCTATGCTCACTCGCTTAGCACAGATACGCAGTATTTT.

The rearrangement links TRBV19 to TRBJ1-5; D possibly corresponds to TRBD1 (6 bases). Per the germline V gene, CDR1 is LNHDA and CDR2 is SQIVND (reference sequence). Trimming shortened V by 5 bases and J by 4 bases, and 15 bases separated the two germline ends. There are 15 residues in the CDR3. This CDR3 is CASSAAPGHNQPQHF. CDR3 bases: TGTGCCAGTAGTGCCGCTCCGGGACATAATCAGCCCCAGCATTTT.

This chain uses TRBV18 with TRBJ1-5; D gene unclear. V lost 2 bases and J 7 bases, leaving 12 bases between the germline ends. Germline CDR1 KGHSH, CDR2 LQKENI. The CDR3 has 14 residues. The CDR3 sequence is CASSPNAVRQPQHF. CDR3 nucleotide sequence: TGTGCCAGCTCACCAAATGCAGTCCGCCAGCCCCAGCATTTT.